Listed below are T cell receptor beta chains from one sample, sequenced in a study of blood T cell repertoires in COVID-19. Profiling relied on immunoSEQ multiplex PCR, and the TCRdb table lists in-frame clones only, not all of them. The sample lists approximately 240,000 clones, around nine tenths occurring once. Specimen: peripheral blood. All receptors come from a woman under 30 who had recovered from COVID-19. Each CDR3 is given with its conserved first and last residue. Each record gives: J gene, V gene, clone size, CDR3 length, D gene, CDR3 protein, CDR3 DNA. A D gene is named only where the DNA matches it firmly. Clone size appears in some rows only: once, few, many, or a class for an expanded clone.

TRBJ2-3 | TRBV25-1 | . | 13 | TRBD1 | CASSDRQGDTQYF | TGTGCCAGCAGTGATAGACAGGGAGATACGCAGTATTTT
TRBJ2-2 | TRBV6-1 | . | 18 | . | CASSEVRGWRGSPGELFF | TGTGCCAGCAGTGAAGTTAGGGGGTGGCGGGGGAGCCCCGGGGAGCTGTTTTTT
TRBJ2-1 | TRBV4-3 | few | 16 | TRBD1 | CASSQAEEQGFNEQFF | TGCGCCAGCAGCCAAGCTGAGGAACAGGGGTTCAATGAGCAGTTCTTC
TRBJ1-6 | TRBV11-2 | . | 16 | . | CASSPASSHLGSPLHF | TGTGCCAGCAGCCCCGCTTCCTCACACCTTGGTTCACCCCTCCACTTT
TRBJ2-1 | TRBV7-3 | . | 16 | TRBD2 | CASSPSGTSGYNEQFF | TGTGCCAGCAGCCCGTCCGGGACTAGCGGTTACAATGAGCAGTTCTTC
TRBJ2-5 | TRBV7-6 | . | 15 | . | CASSLSGDYLETQYF | TGTGCCAGCAGCTTATCAGGGGACTACTTAGAGACCCAGTACTTC
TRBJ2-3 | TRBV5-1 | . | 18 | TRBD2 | CASSLEASGIRSTDTQYF | TGCGCCAGCAGCTTGGAGGCTAGCGGGATCCGAAGCACAGATACGCAGTATTTT
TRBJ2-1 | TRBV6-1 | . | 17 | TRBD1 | CASSEGPGTGGYNEQFF | TGTGCCAGCAGCGAAGGACCCGGGACAGGGGGGTACAATGAGCAGTTCTTC
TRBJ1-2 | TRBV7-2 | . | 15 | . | CASSSPRVVDYGYTF | TGTGCCAGCAGCTCACCCAGGGTTGTCGACTATGGCTACACCTTC
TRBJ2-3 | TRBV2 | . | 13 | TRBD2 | CASKAGGTDTQYF | TGTGCCAGCAAGGCGGGGGGAACAGATACGCAGTATTTT
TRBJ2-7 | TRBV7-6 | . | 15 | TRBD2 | CASRSLADVSYEQYF | TGTGCCAGCAGGTCCCTAGCGGATGTCTCCTACGAGCAGTACTTC
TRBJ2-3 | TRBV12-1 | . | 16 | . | CASSFIASEGTDTQYF | TGTGCCAGCAGCTTTATTGCATCTGAGGGCACAGATACGCAGTATTTT
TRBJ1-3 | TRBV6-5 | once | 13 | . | CASSFVGGDTIYF | TGTGCCAGCAGTTTTGTGGGGGGGGACACCATATATTTT
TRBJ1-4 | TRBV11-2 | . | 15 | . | CASSLGGVTNEKLFF | TGTGCCAGCAGCTTAGGGGGGGTAACTAATGAAAAACTGTTTTTT
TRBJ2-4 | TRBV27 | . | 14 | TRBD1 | CASSLRGQKNIQYF | TGTGCCAGCAGTTTGAGGGGACAGAAAAACATTCAGTACTTC
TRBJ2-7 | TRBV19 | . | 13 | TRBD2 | CASSPTSVYEQYF | TGTGCCAGTAGTCCAACTAGCGTCTACGAGCAGTACTTC
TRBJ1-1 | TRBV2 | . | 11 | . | CATQGYTEAFF | TGTGCCACCCAGGGGTACACTGAAGCTTTCTTT
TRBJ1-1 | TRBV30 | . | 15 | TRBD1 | CAWSITQGRGTEAFF | TGTGCCTGGAGTATCACACAGGGGCGCGGGACTGAAGCTTTCTTT
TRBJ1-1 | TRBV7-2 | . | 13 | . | CASSPVANTEAFF | TGTGCCAGCAGCCCCGTGGCTAACACTGAAGCTTTCTTT
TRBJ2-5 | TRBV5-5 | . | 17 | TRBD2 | CASSLSPSGIPRETQYF | TGTGCCAGCAGCTTGTCCCCTAGCGGCATACCCCGTGAGACCCAGTACTTC
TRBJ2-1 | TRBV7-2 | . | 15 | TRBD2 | CASRPGLAGYNEQFF | TGTGCCAGCAGACCAGGACTAGCGGGCTACAATGAGCAGTTCTTC
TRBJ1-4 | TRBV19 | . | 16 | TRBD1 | CASSIEPTGTNEKLFF | TGTGCCAGTAGTATAGAACCGACAGGGACTAATGAAAAACTGTTTTTT